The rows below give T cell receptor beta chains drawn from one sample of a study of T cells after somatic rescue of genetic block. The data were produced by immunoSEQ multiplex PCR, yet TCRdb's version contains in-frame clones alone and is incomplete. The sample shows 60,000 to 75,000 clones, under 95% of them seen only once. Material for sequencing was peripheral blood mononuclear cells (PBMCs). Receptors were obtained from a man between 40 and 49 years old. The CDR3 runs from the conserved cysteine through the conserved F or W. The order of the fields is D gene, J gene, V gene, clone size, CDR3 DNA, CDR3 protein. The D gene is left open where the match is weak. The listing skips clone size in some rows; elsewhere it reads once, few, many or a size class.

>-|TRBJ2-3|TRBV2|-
TGTGCCAGCAGTGGATTACTTCTACCGGGTGGAGATACGCAGTATTTT
CASSGLLLPGGDTQYF
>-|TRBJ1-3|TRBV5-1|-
TGCGCCAGCAGCTCCCTAACAGCGTCCTCTGGAAACACCATATATTTT
CASSSLTASSGNTIYF
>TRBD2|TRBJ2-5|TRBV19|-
TGTGCCAGTAGGGGACTAGCGGGAGTGATGGAGACCCAGTACTTC
CASRGLAGVMETQYF
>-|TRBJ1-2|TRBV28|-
TGTGCCAGCAGTGACACCATCTATGGCTACACCTTC
CASSDTIYGYTF
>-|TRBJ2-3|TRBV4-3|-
TGCGCCAGCAGCCAAGATTACCGGAGCGGGCGCACAGATACGCAGTATTTT
CASSQDYRSGRTDTQYF
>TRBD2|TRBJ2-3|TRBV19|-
TGTGCCAGTAGTATGGCCGTTTCGGCTAGCGGGGGCACAGATACGCAGTATTTT
CASSMAVSASGGTDTQYF
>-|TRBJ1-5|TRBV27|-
TGTGCCAGCAGTTTGAGCCAGGGGCTAAATCAGCCCCAGCATTTT
CASSLSQGLNQPQHF
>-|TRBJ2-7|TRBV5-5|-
TGTGCCAGCAGCTTGGCAGGGATCTCCTACGAGCAGTACTTC
CASSLAGISYEQYF
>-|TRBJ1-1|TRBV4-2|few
TGTGCCAGCAGCCACTTCGGGCAGCTGAACACTGAAGCTTTCTTT
CASSHFGQLNTEAFF
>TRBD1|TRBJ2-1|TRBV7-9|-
TGTGCCAGCAGCTGGACAGGGAATGAGCAGTTCTTC
CASSWTGNEQFF
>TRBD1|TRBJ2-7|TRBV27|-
TGTGCCAGCAGTTCCCACGACAGGGGCTGGAACGAGCAGTACTTC
CASSSHDRGWNEQYF
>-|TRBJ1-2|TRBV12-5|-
TGTGCTAGTGGTTTGGGACAGGATACGGATGGCTACACCTTC
CASGLGQDTDGYTF
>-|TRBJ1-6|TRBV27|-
TGTGCCAGCACTCGGTCCAGTAGAAATTCACCCCTCCACTTT
CASTRSSRNSPLHF
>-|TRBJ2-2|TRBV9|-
TGTGCCAGCAGCGTAGACCAGGCAGTCACCGGGGAGCTGTTTTTT
CASSVDQAVTGELFF
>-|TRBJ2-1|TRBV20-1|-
TGCAGTGCTAGAACTTACAATGAGCAGTTCTTC
CSARTYNEQFF
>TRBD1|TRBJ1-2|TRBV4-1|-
TGCGCCAGCAGCCAAGTGGAGGGCAGGGGGGCTGGTGGCTACACCTTC
CASSQVEGRGAGGYTF
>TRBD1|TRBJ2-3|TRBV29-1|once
TGCAGCGTTGAAGACAGGGGGCTTGCAGATACGCAGTATTTT
CSVEDRGLADTQYF
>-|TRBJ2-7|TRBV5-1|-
TGCGCCAGCAGGGGGGCGGCCGAGCAGTACTTC
CASRGAAEQYF
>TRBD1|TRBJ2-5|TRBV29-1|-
TGCAGCGCCTCTCCGACAGGGGTAGAGACCCAGTACTTC
CSASPTGVETQYF
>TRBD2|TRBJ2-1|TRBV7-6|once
TGTGCCAGCAGCTTAGGGTTGATGACTAGCGCTGACAATGAGCAGTTCTTC
CASSLGLMTSADNEQFF
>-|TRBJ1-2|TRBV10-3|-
TGTGCCATCAGTGAGTCTGTGGGAGGGTATGGCTACACCTTC
CAISESVGGYGYTF
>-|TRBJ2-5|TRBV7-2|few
TGTGCCAGCAGCTGGGGTAGGGAAGAGACCCAGTACTTC
CASSWGREETQYF
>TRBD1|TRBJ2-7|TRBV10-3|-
TGTGCCATCAGTGTTGGACAGGGCACCTACGAGCAGTACTTC
CAISVGQGTYEQYF
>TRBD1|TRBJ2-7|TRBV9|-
TGTGCCAGCAGCCCCCGGACAGGGAGCTACGAGCAGTACTTC
CASSPRTGSYEQYF
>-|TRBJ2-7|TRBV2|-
TGTGCCAGCCGACGGACAGGGACTAGCTACGAGCAGTACTTC
CASRRTGTSYEQYF
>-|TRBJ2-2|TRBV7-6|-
TGTGCCAGCAGCTTAGCGTCCAGAACCGGGGAGCTGTTTTTT
CASSLASRTGELFF
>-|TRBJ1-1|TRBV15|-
TGTGCCACCAGCAGCGATGGTTTTGCGCGGTTGAACACTGAAGCTTTCTTT
CATSSDGFARLNTEAFF
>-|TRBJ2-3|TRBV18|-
TGTGCCAGCTCACCAAAGGGCAAGTTGCGGATAAGGGGGGATACGCAGTATTTT
CASSPKGKLRIRGDTQYF
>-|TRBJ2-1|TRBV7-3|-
TGTGCCAGCAGCCCTGGGGGTGCAGTCAATGAGCAGTTCTTC
CASSPGGAVNEQFF
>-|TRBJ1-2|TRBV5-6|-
TGTGCCAGCAGCTTCTCCCGGGGAAGTGCTGGCTACACCTTC
CASSFSRGSAGYTF
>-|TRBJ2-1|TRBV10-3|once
TGTGCCATCAGTGGGGATAGCAATGAGCAGTTCTTC
CAISGDSNEQFF
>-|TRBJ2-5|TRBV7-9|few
TGTGCCAGCAGCTTAGCGCCGGCAGAGACCCAGTACTTC
CASSLAPAETQYF
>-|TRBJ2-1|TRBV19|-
TGTGCCAGTAGTAGGGGAGCGGTCAGAGAATACAATGAGCAGTTCTTC
CASSRGAVREYNEQFF